The 11 T cell receptor beta chains in this list originate from one sample, sequenced in a study of OX40 agonist ivuxolimab in advanced cancers. Profiling relied on immunoSEQ multiplex PCR, and the TCRdb table lists in-frame clones only, not all of them. The sample consists of tens of thousands of clones, 80% to 90% of them appearing once. The sequencing here drew on CD4+ or CD8+ T cells sorted from blood, taken in a trial of the OX40 agonist ivuxolimab. The receptors were sampled from an adult with an advanced solid tumor such as melanoma, head and neck, liver or kidney cancer.

The chain employs TRBV6-5 and TRBJ1-2; 12 bases align to TRBD1. Germline V gives CDR1 MNHEY, CDR2 SVGAGI. V gave up 7 bases and J gave up 4 bases; unmatched junction bases: 4. The CDR3 consists of 14 residues. Here the CDR3 reads CASTGTGGGYGYTF. The DNA of the CDR3 is TGTGCCAGCACCGGGACAGGGGGCGGCTATGGCTACACCTTC.

This chain joins TRBV27 and TRBJ2-7, with a weak D call TRBD2 (5 bases). The CDR3 is 16 residues long. V lost 2 bases and J 3 bases, leaving 17 bases between the germline ends. Germline loops: CDR1 MNHEY, CDR2 SMNVEV (reference sequence). In DNA, the CDR3 is TGTGCCAGCAGTTTAGGATTCTTACCGGGATTCTACGAGCAGTACTTC. Its protein is CASSLGFLPGFYEQYF.

This rearrangement joins TRBV28 to TRBJ2-6; D is ambiguous. This CDR3 is built from 14 residues. From germline, CDR1 is MDHEN and CDR2 SYDVKM. Trimming shortened V by 3 bases and J by 4 bases, and 7 bases separated the two germline ends. The CDR3 here is CASSFSAGANVLTF. CDR3 nucleotides: TGTGCCAGCAGTTTTTCAGCCGGGGCCAACGTCCTGACTTTC.

This chain uses TRBV15 with TRBJ2-3; D ambiguous. Trimming shortened V by 5 bases and J by 0 bases, and 12 bases separated the two germline ends. The CDR3 is 15 amino acids. The germline CDR1 and CDR2 sequences are LNHNV and YYDKDF (reference sequence). CDR3 loop: CATSGRFTSTDTQYF. The CDR3 coding sequence is TGTGCCACCAGCGGCCGGTTTACTAGCACAGATACGCAGTATTTT.

Turning to this clone: At one boundary the junction diverges from the germline segment, which might be a read error. The V call is TRBV18, the J call TRBJ2-3; TRBD2 matches at 13 bases. The CDR3 is 15 residues long. CDR1 is KGHSH and CDR2 is LQKENI in the germline V gene. The CDR3 region is CASSRTSGSIDTQYF. CDR3 bases: TGTGCCAGCTCACGGACTAGCGGGAGCATAGATACGCAGTATTTT.

The chain uses TRBV28 and TRBJ1-5, with a possible D match to TRBD1 (5 bases). Germline assignment: CDR1 MDHEN and CDR2 SYDVKM. V gave up 6 bases and J gave up 6 bases, with 15 bases separating them. The CDR3 has 14 residues. CDR3 DNA: TGTGCCAGCAGGGGCGGGGGAGGCGGTCAGCCCCAGCATTTT. As protein: CASRGGGGGQPQHF.

Only one count was recorded for this clone. V usage is TRBV23-1 and J usage is TRBJ2-3, with TRBD2 matching 7 bases. TRBV23-1 is flagged as an ORF with uncertain function. V trimming: 9 bases; J trimming: 0 bases; junction bases outside the gene matches: 3. This CDR3 region has 13 residues. The CDR3 region has the DNA TGCGCCAGACTAGCGACTAGCACAGATACGCAGTATTTT. Encoded protein: CARLATSTDTQYF.

This clone appeared a single time. V usage is TRBV19 and J usage is TRBJ2-2; tentative D call: TRBD2 (6 bases). This CDR3 is built from 14 residues. Trimming shortened V by 10 bases and J by 4 bases, and 16 bases separated the two germline ends. Germline V gene lookup returns CDR1 LNHDA and CDR2 SQIVND (reference sequence). The CDR3 coding sequence is TGTGCCACCCGGGGGTGGGTGAGCACCGGGGAGCTGTTTTTT. Its translation: CATRGWVSTGELFF.

The rearrangement uses TRBV10-2 and TRBJ2-7; TRBD2 aligns across 7 bases. The CDR3 length is 14 residues. Germline trimming cut 5 bases from V and 3 bases from J; bases unmatched to any gene: 7. Germline V gives CDR1 WSHSY, CDR2 SAAADI. The CDR3 DNA follows: TGCGCCAGCAGTCCGGGGCTAGCGGTCTACGAGCAGTACTTC. As protein: CASSPGLAVYEQYF.

The chain couples TRBV18 to TRBJ1-1; D gene ambiguous. In germline, CDR1 is KGHSH, CDR2 LQKENI. This CDR3 has 17 residues. V lost 1 base to trimming and J lost 0 bases, with 15 bases between them. CDR3 amino acids: CASSPLELLSLNTEAFF. CDR3 in DNA: TGTGCCAGCTCACCACTAGAACTTTTAAGTTTGAACACTGAAGCTTTCTTT.

V gene TRBV6-6 combines with J gene TRBJ1-6; D might be TRBD1 (6 bases). The ends were cut back, 0 bases at V and 5 bases at J, with 11 bases in the middle. The germline CDR1 and CDR2 sequences are MNHNY and SVGAGI (reference sequence). CDR3 size: 16 residues. CDR3 region: CASSYSRGQNNSPLHF. CDR3 bases: TGTGCCAGCAGTTACTCGAGGGGACAAAATAATTCACCCCTCCACTTT.